A selection of T cell receptor beta chains follows, all from one sample in a study of post-analysis software for immune sequencing data. One entry per CDR3 protein, called by TCRdb with MiXCR from the PCR reads. Here the sample spans about 460,000 distinct CDR3 sequences, around 40% being singletons. The source material was blood. The source is a girl aged 10-17 years with multiple sclerosis. The CDR3 runs from the conserved cysteine through the conserved F or W. D genes are given only for firm matches. Not all rows give a size; the values are once, few, many and, for expanded clones, a class.

clone_size: .; d_call: TRBD1; j_call: TRBJ2-3; v_call: TRBV29-1; cdr3_nt: TGCAGCGTTTACAACAGGGGGCGGTCACCAGATACGCAGTATTTT; cdr3_aa: CSVYNRGRSPDTQYF
clone_size: few; d_call: .; j_call: TRBJ2-1; v_call: TRBV4-2; cdr3_nt: TGTGCCAGCAGCCAAGATAGGGGGGTGGATGAGCAGTTCTTC; cdr3_aa: CASSQDRGVDEQFF
clone_size: few; d_call: TRBD1; j_call: TRBJ1-2; v_call: TRBV9; cdr3_nt: TGTGCCAGCAGTGTGGGACAGGGTGACTATGGCTACACCTTC; cdr3_aa: CASSVGQGDYGYTF
clone_size: few; d_call: TRBD2; j_call: TRBJ2-5; v_call: TRBV20-1; cdr3_nt: TGCAGTGCTAGAGTCACTGGGACTACTCAAGAGACCCAGTACTTC; cdr3_aa: CSARVTGTTQETQYF
clone_size: .; d_call: .; j_call: TRBJ1-2; v_call: TRBV7-2; cdr3_nt: TGTGCCAGCAGCCCTCAGATGGGGATTAACTATGGCTACACCTTC; cdr3_aa: CASSPQMGINYGYTF
clone_size: .; d_call: .; j_call: TRBJ2-7; v_call: TRBV6-6; cdr3_nt: TGTGCCAGCAGTTACGGGCCCGGAGGGGGGGAGCCCTACGAGCAGTACTTC; cdr3_aa: CASSYGPGGGEPYEQYF
clone_size: once; d_call: TRBD2; j_call: TRBJ2-7; v_call: TRBV20-1; cdr3_nt: TGCAGTGCAGGGCGGGAGGGTTTCTACGAGCAGTACTTC; cdr3_aa: CSAGREGFYEQYF
clone_size: few; d_call: TRBD1; j_call: TRBJ1-1; v_call: TRBV12-3/TRBV12-4; cdr3_nt: TGTGCCAGCAGGCTGACGGGTAGGGGGCTAGTAGGGAACACTGAAGCTTTCTTT; cdr3_aa: CASRLTGRGLVGNTEAFF
clone_size: .; d_call: .; j_call: TRBJ2-3; v_call: TRBV5-1; cdr3_nt: TGCGCCAGCAGCTTGGGAGCGGCGAGCACAGATACGCAGTATTTT; cdr3_aa: CASSLGAASTDTQYF
clone_size: .; d_call: .; j_call: TRBJ1-1; v_call: TRBV11-2; cdr3_nt: TGTGCCAGCAGCTTCCGAGGGGCAGGGGTAGAAACTGAAGCTTTCTTT; cdr3_aa: CASSFRGAGVETEAFF
clone_size: .; d_call: .; j_call: TRBJ1-2; v_call: TRBV12-3/TRBV12-4; cdr3_nt: TGTGCCAGCAGTTTGGGAGGGACTCCTGGTAACTATGGCTACACCTTC; cdr3_aa: CASSLGGTPGNYGYTF
clone_size: few; d_call: .; j_call: TRBJ2-4; v_call: TRBV28; cdr3_nt: TGTGCCAGCAGACGAGACAGCCTAGCCAAAAACATTCAGTACTTC; cdr3_aa: CASRRDSLAKNIQYF
clone_size: many; d_call: .; j_call: TRBJ2-1; v_call: TRBV9; cdr3_nt: TGTGCCAGCAGCCCCCATCAGAATCCCTACAATGAGCAGTTCTTC; cdr3_aa: CASSPHQNPYNEQFF
clone_size: .; d_call: TRBD2; j_call: TRBJ2-5; v_call: TRBV24-1; cdr3_nt: TGTGCCACCAGTCTAGCGGGAGGCGAGACCCAGTACTTC; cdr3_aa: CATSLAGGETQYF
clone_size: .; d_call: .; j_call: TRBJ1-2; v_call: TRBV29-1; cdr3_nt: TGCAGCGTTGTAGGCTCGGGGGGGTCCTATGGCTACACCTTC; cdr3_aa: CSVVGSGGSYGYTF
clone_size: .; d_call: .; j_call: TRBJ2-1; v_call: TRBV12-3/TRBV12-4; cdr3_nt: TGTGCCAGCAGTCAAACAGGGTCCCATGAGCAGTTCTTC; cdr3_aa: CASSQTGSHEQFF
clone_size: few; d_call: TRBD2; j_call: TRBJ2-7; v_call: TRBV20-1; cdr3_nt: TGCAGTGCTAGAGTCCTAGCGGGAGGCAACGAGCAGTACTTC; cdr3_aa: CSARVLAGGNEQYF
clone_size: .; d_call: TRBD2; j_call: TRBJ2-5; v_call: TRBV27; cdr3_nt: TGTGCCAGCAGTGCGAGGACTAGCGGGAGTGGTGAGCAGTACTTC; cdr3_aa: CASSARTSGSGEQYF
clone_size: few; d_call: TRBD2; j_call: TRBJ2-1; v_call: TRBV5-1; cdr3_nt: TGCGCCAGCAGCTTGGTTTACCTAGCGGAGGGCTACAATGAGCAGTTCTTC; cdr3_aa: CASSLVYLAEGYNEQFF
clone_size: few; d_call: TRBD2; j_call: TRBJ2-5; v_call: TRBV7-2; cdr3_nt: TGTGCCAGCAGCTTAAAACTAGCGGGAACTCGCGATAAAGAGACCCAGTACTTC; cdr3_aa: CASSLKLAGTRDKETQYF
clone_size: few; d_call: .; j_call: TRBJ2-1; v_call: TRBV27; cdr3_nt: TGTGCCAGCAGTTTGGAGCTAGCCCCTTACAATGAGCAGTTCTTC; cdr3_aa: CASSLELAPYNEQFF
clone_size: once; d_call: .; j_call: TRBJ1-1; v_call: TRBV6-4; cdr3_nt: TGTGCCAGCAGTGAGGGGGGGGATAGCACTGAAGCTTTCTTT; cdr3_aa: CASSEGGDSTEAFF
clone_size: many; d_call: .; j_call: TRBJ1-1; v_call: TRBV29-1; cdr3_nt: TGCAGCGTTGTCGGCCGCCGTGAAGCTTTCTTT; cdr3_aa: CSVVGRREAFF
clone_size: .; d_call: TRBD1; j_call: TRBJ2-6; v_call: TRBV5-5; cdr3_nt: TGTGCCAGCAGCTCCGGGACAGGGGGCTCTGGGGCCAACGTCCTGACTTTC; cdr3_aa: CASSSGTGGSGANVLTF
clone_size: .; d_call: .; j_call: TRBJ2-3; v_call: TRBV29-1; cdr3_nt: TGCAGCGTTGCAGGGCACTATTTT; cdr3_aa: CSVAGHYF
clone_size: .; d_call: TRBD2; j_call: TRBJ2-7; v_call: TRBV7-2; cdr3_nt: TGTGCCAGCAGCTTAGCGGCGGGAGGCACTACTTCCTACGAGCAGTACTTC; cdr3_aa: CASSLAAGGTTSYEQYF
clone_size: .; d_call: TRBD2; j_call: TRBJ2-1; v_call: TRBV4-1; cdr3_nt: TGCGCCAGCAGCCGCGGACTAGCGGGAGTCTCCTACAATGAGCAGTTCTTC; cdr3_aa: CASSRGLAGVSYNEQFF
clone_size: once; d_call: .; j_call: TRBJ2-5; v_call: TRBV5-1; cdr3_nt: TGCGCCAGCAGCTTGGGGGCTGCAGAGACCCAGTACTTC; cdr3_aa: CASSLGAAETQYF
clone_size: .; d_call: .; j_call: TRBJ2-5; v_call: TRBV4-1; cdr3_nt: TGCGCCAGCAGCCAAGATTACAGGGAAGAGACCCAGTACTTC; cdr3_aa: CASSQDYREETQYF
clone_size: .; d_call: TRBD1; j_call: TRBJ2-3; v_call: TRBV5-1; cdr3_nt: TGCGCCAGCAGCTTCACAGGGGTTAAAGATACGCAGTATTTT; cdr3_aa: CASSFTGVKDTQYF